This is a list of T cell receptor beta chains from one sample in a study. TCRdb reprocessed the RT-PCR reads via MiXCR and lists one record per CDR3 protein. The sample records hundreds of thousands of distinct CDR3 sequences, 14% being singletons. The sequenced material came from memory CD4+ T cells from blood. The receptors were sampled from a female donor in good health, serving as a healthy control. The CDR3 runs from the conserved cysteine through the conserved F or W. A D gene is named only where the DNA matches it firmly. The size of a clone is reported for some rows only, either as once, few or many, or as a class for expanded clones.

d_gene	v_gene	abundance	j_gene	CDR3aa	CDR3nt
NA	TRBV2	NA	TRBJ2-3	CASRLERAGRPDTQYF	TGTGCCAGCAGACTAGAACGGGCAGGGCGGCCGGATACGCAGTATTTT
NA	TRBV2	NA	TRBJ1-2	CASKEHGVPYGYTF	TGTGCCAGCAAAGAACATGGGGTACCTTATGGCTACACCTTC
NA	TRBV29-1	NA	TRBJ2-6	CSVHGGSGANVLTF	TGCAGCGTTCACGGGGGCTCTGGGGCCAACGTCCTGACTTTC
NA	TRBV5-5	many	TRBJ2-1	CASSLSFTQYNEQFF	TGTGCCAGCAGCCTGTCCTTTACTCAATACAATGAGCAGTTCTTC
TRBD2	TRBV5-1	many	TRBJ2-7	CASRLAGSSYEQYF	TGCGCCAGCCGATTAGCGGGGAGCTCCTACGAGCAGTACTTC
TRBD1	TRBV12-3/TRBV12-4	once	TRBJ1-4	CASSRDRFNEKLFF	TGTGCCAGCAGCCGGGACAGATTTAATGAAAAACTGTTTTTT
TRBD1	TRBV30	few	TRBJ2-5	CAGDRGETQYF	TGTGCCGGGGACAGGGGAGAGACCCAGTACTTC
TRBD1	TRBV6-2/TRBV6-3	many	TRBJ1-2	CASSYGQATLYGYTF	TGTGCCAGCAGTTACGGACAGGCGACCCTCTATGGCTACACCTTC
TRBD1	TRBV5-6	many	TRBJ2-7	CASSPGQVYEQYF	TGTGCCAGCAGCCCGGGACAGGTCTACGAGCAGTACTTC
TRBD1	TRBV4-1	NA	TRBJ2-1	CASSHDREYNEQFF	TGCGCCAGCAGCCACGACAGGGAGTACAATGAGCAGTTCTTC
NA	TRBV24-1	NA	TRBJ2-1	CATSDSVMGNWNEQFF	TGTGCCACCAGTGATTCTGTTATGGGGAACTGGAATGAGCAGTTCTTC
TRBD2	TRBV20-1	few	TRBJ2-3	CSVLRAGGLDTQYF	TGCAGTGTACTGAGAGCGGGGGGCCTAGATACGCAGTATTTT
TRBD1	TRBV28	few	TRBJ1-2	CASVYPSGGGYGYTF	TGTGCCTCAGTTTATCCTTCAGGGGGCGGCTATGGCTACACCTTC
NA	TRBV9	few	TRBJ1-2	CASSADQFPPHRDGYTF	TGTGCCAGCAGCGCCGACCAATTCCCTCCCCACAGGGACGGCTACACCTTC
TRBD1	TRBV7-2	many	TRBJ2-1	CASSLRDRDSDEQFF	TGTGCCAGCAGCCTGCGGGACAGGGATAGTGATGAGCAGTTCTTC
TRBD1	TRBV5-8	few	TRBJ2-7	CASKKPGQAAGEQYF	TGTGCCAGCAAAAAACCGGGACAGGCCGCGGGGGAGCAGTACTTC
NA	TRBV2	few	TRBJ1-1	CASREAGGAFF	TGTGCCAGCCGGGAGGCGGGTGGAGCTTTCTTT
NA	TRBV30	NA	TRBJ1-5	CAWSAGGMGNQPQHF	TGTGCCTGGAGTGCGGGGGGGATGGGCAATCAGCCCCAGCATTTT
NA	TRBV5-6	NA	TRBJ2-1	CASSIEWDEQFF	TGTGCCAGTAGTATAGAGTGGGATGAGCAGTTCTTC
NA	TRBV7-2	few	TRBJ2-5	CASSSNRALETQYF	TGTGCCAGCAGCTCGAACAGGGCACTGGAGACCCAGTACTTC
TRBD2	TRBV6-6	few	TRBJ2-7	CASSHATSGVSYEQYF	TGTGCCAGCAGTCACGCCACTAGCGGCGTCTCCTACGAGCAGTACTTC
TRBD1	TRBV5-6	NA	TRBJ1-5	CASSLRDRVSQPQHF	TGTGCCAGCAGCTTAAGGGACAGGGTTAGTCAGCCCCAGCATTTT
NA	TRBV25-1	few	TRBJ1-5	CASSERGPKAGNQPQHF	TGTGCCAGCAGTGAACGGGGTCCAAAAGCTGGCAATCAGCCCCAGCATTTT
NA	TRBV6-1	NA	TRBJ1-3	CASRPGGNTIYF	TGTGCCAGCAGGCCCGGCGGAAACACCATATATTTT
NA	TRBV12-3/TRBV12-4	many	TRBJ2-1	CASRNLGRGEQFF	TGTGCCAGCAGGAACCTAGGCAGGGGTGAGCAGTTCTTC
NA	TRBV7-2	NA	TRBJ2-1	CAARGSGPYNEQFF	TGTGCCGCCCGCGGTAGCGGCCCTTACAATGAGCAGTTCTTC
NA	TRBV20-1	few	TRBJ1-5	CSARVGISNQPQHF	TGCAGTGCTAGAGTAGGGATTAGCAATCAGCCCCAGCATTTT
TRBD1	TRBV7-2	few	TRBJ2-2	CASSPAGGWDTGELFF	TGTGCCAGCAGCCCCGCAGGGGGCTGGGACACCGGGGAGCTGTTTTTT
TRBD2	TRBV12-3/TRBV12-4	NA	TRBJ2-3	CASRQAGTDTQYF	TGTGCCAGCAGGCAAGCGGGGACAGATACGCAGTATTTT
NA	TRBV30	many	TRBJ2-1	CAWSVGSVNEQFF	TGTGCCTGGAGTGTTGGTAGCGTCAATGAGCAGTTCTTC
NA	TRBV18	many	TRBJ2-2	CASSPPEGAATGELFF	TGTGCCAGCTCACCACCGGAGGGGGCAGCGACCGGGGAGCTGTTTTTT